Below are 7 T cell receptor beta chains sequenced from a single sample in a study of shared clonotypes between healthy human individuals. Sequenced by immunoSEQ multiplex PCR; TCRdb stores in-frame clones only, minus some. The sample lists over 2 million clones; 85% to 95% were seen once. The sample comprised naive CD4+ T cells sorted from blood. Stated subset: CD45RA+ positively selected. Source of these receptors: a man between 18 and 29 years old in good health.

The J gene is TRBJ1-2, the V gene TRBV9; D is ambiguous. Germline CDR1 SGDLS, CDR2 YYNGEE. This CDR3 spans 13 amino acids. V lost 3 bases and J 0 bases, leaving 6 bases between the germline ends. In DNA form, the CDR3 reads TGTGCCAGCAGCGGGAAAGCTAACTATGGCTACACCTTC. It specifies CASSGKANYGYTF.

About this clone itself: The sample has other DNA sequences that encode this CDR3 too. The chain links TRBV7-2 to TRBJ2-5, with TRBD1 identical over 7 bases. Trimming took 4 bases from V and 2 from J; bases not matched to a gene: 4. Germline CDR1 reads SGHTA; CDR2 reads FQGNSA. This CDR3 has 14 residues. The CDR3 loop is CASSSDRAQETQYF. The CDR3 region has the DNA TGTGCCAGCAGCTCCGACAGGGCTCAAGAGACCCAGTACTTC.

The chain couples TRBV2 to TRBJ1-2; D not certain. V was shortened by 2 bases and J by 9 bases, with 10 bases between the two germline ends. The V gene's germline CDR1 is SNHLY and CDR2 FYNNEI. There are 12 residues in the CDR3. The CDR3 region has the DNA TGTGCCAGCAGTGAACGGACCGGCAGCTACACCTTC. As protein: CASSERTGSYTF.

The sample holds one count of this clone. The chain has TRBV5-1 and TRBJ1-5, with 7 positions matching TRBD1. Germline CDR1 is SGHRS and CDR2 is YFSETQ. V was clipped by 4 bases and J by 7 bases; unmatched bases: 8. The CDR3 runs 14 residues. The CDR3 region has the DNA TGCGCCAGCAGCCCAGAACAGGGGTCCCAGCCCCAGCATTTT. Residues: CASSPEQGSQPQHF.

V gene TRBV28 combines with J gene TRBJ2-7; D is undetermined. CDR1 and CDR2 (germline): MDHEN, SYDVKM. V dropped 8 bases and J dropped 4 bases, with 9 bases sitting between them. The CDR3 is 11 amino acids. The DNA for the CDR3 is TGTGCCAGCGTAGGATCTTACGAGCAGTACTTC. This sequence encodes CASVGSYEQYF. The complete variable domain, with remaining parts taken from reference TRBV28 and TRBJ2-7, reads DVKVTQSSRYLVKRTGEKVFLECVQDMDHENMFWYRQDPGLGLRLIYFSYDVKMKEKGDIPEGYSVSREKKERFSLILESASTNQTSMYLCASVGSYEQYFGPGTRLTVT.

V usage is TRBV6-1 and J usage is TRBJ1-1; 7 nucleotides agree with TRBD1. V gave up 3 bases and J gave up 3 bases; unmatched junction bases: 1. The germline V gene encodes CDR1 MNHNS and CDR2 SASEGT. This CDR3 is 13 amino acids long. In DNA, the CDR3 is TGTGCCAGCAGTGACAGGGGGGACACTGAAGCTTTCTTT. Its translation: CASSDRGDTEAFF.

The V and J genes are TRBV25-1 and TRBJ1-4; tentatively, D is TRBD1 (6 bases). Germline lookup yields CDR1 MGHDK and CDR2 SYGVNS. V lost 4 bases and J lost 4, with 13 bases in between. The CDR3 loop spans 15 amino acids. Here the CDR3 reads CASSAQGLGNEKLFF. The DNA of the CDR3 is TGTGCCAGCAGTGCCCAGGGGTTGGGTAATGAAAAACTGTTTTTT.